The rows below give T cell receptor beta chains drawn from one sample of a study of T cells after yellow fever vaccination. TCRdb reprocessed the 5' RACE reads with MiXCR, giving one entry per CDR3 protein. Of about 320,000 distinct CDR3 sequences in the sample, approximately 4% are singletons; the top ten hold roughly a fifth. Here the sequenced sample was PBMCs, taken 15 days after the yellow fever booster vaccination. These receptors were taken from a young man who received the YFV17D yellow fever vaccine. Each CDR3 is given without its conserved first and last residue. Fields, in order: clone size, V gene, J gene, CDR3 protein. For some rows the clone size is stated as once, few or many, or as a class when expanded; others skip it.

>.|TRBV2|TRBJ1-5
ASSESYQPQH
>many|TRBV27|TRBJ2-4
ASSSRTSGNIQY
>many|TRBV7-2|TRBJ2-7
ASSRFTGNEQY
>.|TRBV5-1|TRBJ2-1
ASSSGTQSYNEQF
>many|TRBV20-1|TRBJ2-5
SASRGGVETQY
>few|TRBV5-1|TRBJ2-1
ASSLLLGDRGNNEQF
>many|TRBV20-1|TRBJ2-3
SASPGGGADTQY
>few|TRBV5-1|TRBJ1-6
ASSLQGGVSPLH
>.|TRBV19|TRBJ1-2
ASSPGWRHSYT
>many|TRBV4-1|TRBJ2-5
ASSQDSDQETQY
>few|TRBV27|TRBJ1-5
ASSLSPGRQPQH
>few|TRBV20-1|TRBJ2-5
SGKPTPRDRDPETQY
>few|TRBV11-2|TRBJ1-1
ASRVNLVNTEAF
>many|TRBV7-9|TRBJ1-4
ASTPFGEKLF
>.|TRBV12-3/TRBV12-4|TRBJ2-5
ASSLWSGGGETQY
>many|TRBV29-1|TRBJ1-1
SVGRGNTEAF
>.|TRBV6-6|TRBJ2-7
ASSYSRDSYEQY
>.|TRBV12-5|TRBJ1-1
ASGLDLGRGTEAF
>many|TRBV5-1|TRBJ1-1
ASSLAIAGVNTEAF
>many|TRBV5-1|TRBJ2-7
ASSFSGDSYEQY
>few|TRBV21-1|TRBJ2-2
ASSKALGLDANTGELF
>few|TRBV6-2/TRBV6-3|TRBJ2-2
ASGTSRELF
>few|TRBV12-3/TRBV12-4|TRBJ1-4
ASTLDINEKLF
>many|TRBV20-1|TRBJ2-3
SARDEERTSTDTQY
>many|TRBV12-3/TRBV12-4|TRBJ1-4
ASSRDRTRSEKLF
>few|TRBV6-1|TRBJ2-7
AGADRFYEQY
>few|TRBV5-1|TRBJ2-1
ASRKGTGNEQF